This T cell receptor beta chain was recorded in a study of human T cells and chemical hapten exposure. Study-wide points: Relative to controls, expanded TCRs formed significantly more large CDR3 similarity clusters.

TCRdb itself ran the RACE reads through MiXCR, one entry per CDR3 protein. The data hold under 200,000 distinct CDR3 sequences, with more than 14% observed a single time. The V end lost 6 bases, the J end lost 2 bases, and 10 bases lay between the germline ends. CDR1 and CDR2 from the germline V gene are SQVTM and ANQGSEA. This CDR3 is built from 12 residues. The sample holds many counts of this clonotype. Its antigen is not known. This sample's time point: patch test 1, 2 weeks after DPC sensitization. This sample's treatment: therapeutic diphenylcyclopropenone sensitization with weekly scalp DPC. The chain links TRBV29-1 to TRBJ1-2; D gene uncertain. The source material was whole blood, sampled in connection with sensitization to the hapten diphenylcyclopropenone (DPC). This TCR derives from a woman under 40 with alopecia areata. Some clones in this sample may be carry-over from other donors' samples. Written as DNA, the CDR3 is TGCAGCGTCCTGACCCCAAACTATGGCTACACCTTC. Its translation is CSVLTPNYGYTF.